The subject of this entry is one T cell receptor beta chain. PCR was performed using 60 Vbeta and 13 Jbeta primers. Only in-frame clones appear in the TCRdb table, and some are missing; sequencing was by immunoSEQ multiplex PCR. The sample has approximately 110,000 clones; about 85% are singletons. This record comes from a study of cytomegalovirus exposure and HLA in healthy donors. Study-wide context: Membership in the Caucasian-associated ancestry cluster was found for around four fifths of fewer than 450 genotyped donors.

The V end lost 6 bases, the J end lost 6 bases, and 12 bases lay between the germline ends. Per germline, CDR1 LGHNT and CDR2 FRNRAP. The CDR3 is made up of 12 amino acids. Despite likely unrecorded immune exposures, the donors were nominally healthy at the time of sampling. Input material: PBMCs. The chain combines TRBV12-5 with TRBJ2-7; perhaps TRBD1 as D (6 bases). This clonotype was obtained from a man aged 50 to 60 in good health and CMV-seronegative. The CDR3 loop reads CASGTGFSEQYF. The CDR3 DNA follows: TGTGCTAGTGGAACAGGGTTCTCCGAGCAGTACTTC.